The rows below give T cell receptor beta chains drawn from one sample of a study of regulatory T cells in long-lasting Graves disease. TCRdb recomputed calls from the multiplex PCR reads with MiXCR, one row per CDR3 protein. The table shows some 430,000 distinct CDR3 sequences, with 20% to 25% occurring only once. The starting material was peripheral blood mononuclear cells (PBMCs), obtained when the disease was refractory, from a patient treated with antithyroid drugs. These receptors were collected from a female donor with Graves disease. Both conserved end residues are part of each CDR3. A D gene is named only where the DNA matches it firmly. Rows may omit the clone size; those that give it use once, few, many or a size class.

j_call,d_call,v_call,clone_size,cdr3_nt,cdr3_aa
TRBJ2-5,TRBD2,TRBV28,many,TGTGCCAGCAGTTCTATGACTAGCGGGAGGGCCAGGGAGACCCAGTACTTC,CASSSMTSGRARETQYF
TRBJ1-2,NA,TRBV13,NA,TGTGCCAGCAGCTCCAACTACGACAGGAGGAACTATGGCTACACCTTC,CASSSNYDRRNYGYTF
TRBJ2-6,TRBD1,TRBV12-3/TRBV12-4,NA,TGTGCCAGCAGCGCCGGGACAGGGGACTCTGGGGCCAACGTCCTGACTTTC,CASSAGTGDSGANVLTF
TRBJ1-1,NA,TRBV11-3,many,TGTGCCAGCAGCTTCGGTTACAGGGTAGACACTGAAGCTTTCTTT,CASSFGYRVDTEAFF
TRBJ2-5,NA,TRBV20-1,NA,TGCAGTGCTTCACAGGGAATCCAAGAGACCCAGTACTTC,CSASQGIQETQYF
TRBJ1-3,NA,TRBV6-5,few,TGTGCCAGCAGTTACGGACCAGACAGCCCCTCTGGAAACACCATATATTTT,CASSYGPDSPSGNTIYF
TRBJ2-6,TRBD1,TRBV28,many,TGTGCCAGCAGTGCCGGGACAGGGGGCCCTAGGACTTTC,CASSAGTGGPRTF
TRBJ1-2,NA,TRBV7-9,many,TGTGCCAGCAGCTTAGATTACACCGGTGATGGCTACACCTTC,CASSLDYTGDGYTF
TRBJ2-7,NA,TRBV18,NA,TGTGCCAGCTCACCTGCCAGGGCATTATACGAGCAGTACTTC,CASSPARALYEQYF
TRBJ1-2,NA,TRBV29-1,few,TGCAGCGTTGAAGATCACGGGGTTCCCTATGGCTACACCTTC,CSVEDHGVPYGYTF
TRBJ1-6,NA,TRBV18,NA,TGTGCCAGCTCACAGCTTCCGGAGAATTCACCCCTCCACTTT,CASSQLPENSPLHF
TRBJ2-7,TRBD1,TRBV28,many,TGTGCCAGCAGCAGGGACAGGGTGAGTTACGAGCAGTACTTC,CASSRDRVSYEQYF
TRBJ2-4,NA,TRBV28,many,TGTGCCAGCAGTCCACAACAGGGAACCAAAAACATTCAGTACTTC,CASSPQQGTKNIQYF
TRBJ2-5,NA,TRBV10-2,few,TGCGCCAGCAGTGAGTTCCGGATACAAGAGACCCAGTACTTC,CASSEFRIQETQYF
TRBJ2-5,NA,TRBV7-9,many,TGTGCCAGCAGCTTTGAGGGGACACGATCGACCCAGTACTTC,CASSFEGTRSTQYF
TRBJ1-2,NA,TRBV3-1,many,TGTGCCAGCAGCCAAGAAGGAGGGAGAGAGGGCTACACCTTC,CASSQEGGREGYTF
TRBJ1-5,NA,TRBV6-1,few,TGCGCCAGCAGTGAACAGGGCGGTCAGCCCCAGCATTTT,CASSEQGGQPQHF
TRBJ2-3,NA,TRBV27,few,TGTGCCACCCGACTAGAGGGGCCAGTCACAGATACGCAGTATTTT,CATRLEGPVTDTQYF
TRBJ2-3,NA,TRBV20-1,NA,TGCAGTGCTAGAGCGATCGCTGGAAAGGAAACAGATACGCAGTATTTT,CSARAIAGKETDTQYF
TRBJ2-5,TRBD2,TRBV6-5,many,TGTGCCAGCAGTTCGGGACTAGGAGTCGGAGAGACCCAGTACTTC,CASSSGLGVGETQYF
TRBJ2-7,TRBD1,TRBV6-2/TRBV6-3,many,TGTGCCAGCATGTTTTTCACCGGACAGGGGTACGAGCAGTACTTC,CASMFFTGQGYEQYF
TRBJ2-7,NA,TRBV20-1,few,TGCAGTGCTAGAGGCTACGAGCAGTACTTC,CSARGYEQYF
TRBJ2-5,TRBD1,TRBV28,many,TGTGCCAGCAGTCGATCTCAGTTCAGGGGGCTCGGACAAGAGACCCAGTACTTC,CASSRSQFRGLGQETQYF
TRBJ2-3,NA,TRBV24-1,NA,TGTGCCACCAGTGATTTTATGGGCGGCTCCGTCACAGATACGCAGTATTTT,CATSDFMGGSVTDTQYF
TRBJ2-5,NA,TRBV30,many,TGTGCCTGGAGCAGGGATTTTCGAGAGACCCAGTACTTC,CAWSRDFRETQYF
TRBJ2-5,NA,TRBV12-3/TRBV12-4,many,TGTGCCAGCAGTTTGGTGGGCGTTGTAGAGACCCAGTACTTC,CASSLVGVVETQYF
TRBJ2-5,TRBD2,TRBV12-3/TRBV12-4,many,TGTGCCAGCAGTTCCTCCTGGAGCGGGGAAGAGACCCAGTACTTC,CASSSSWSGEETQYF
TRBJ2-5,NA,TRBV7-9,NA,TGTGCCAGCAGCTTAGGGGGACTGGGGCTCCAAGAGACCCAGTACTTC,CASSLGGLGLQETQYF
TRBJ1-1,NA,TRBV6-1,few,TGTGCCAGCAGGGAACCGGGAGTCTCTGAAGCTTTCTTT,CASREPGVSEAFF
TRBJ2-7,TRBD1,TRBV10-3,many,TGTGCCCTAACCGGGACAGGGGAAAGCGAGCAGTACTTC,CALTGTGESEQYF
TRBJ2-7,NA,TRBV27,many,TGTGCCAGCAGTTCGGTGCGATCGGGCGTCGGACTCTACGAGCAGTACTTC,CASSSVRSGVGLYEQYF
TRBJ2-7,NA,TRBV7-2,NA,TGTGCCAGCAGCCCTAGATTAGATGGGGAGGGGGACGAGCAGTACTTC,CASSPRLDGEGDEQYF
TRBJ1-1,NA,TRBV5-1,NA,TGCGCCAGCAGCTGGCCCGGGGGTACAGTCACTGAAGCTTTCTTT,CASSWPGGTVTEAFF
TRBJ1-2,NA,TRBV7-9,NA,TGTGCCAGCAGCCACGGGGTTAGCTATGGCTACACCTTC,CASSHGVSYGYTF
TRBJ2-5,NA,TRBV20-1,NA,TGCAGTGCTAGGAGGTCAGAGGCGGAGACCCAGTACTTC,CSARRSEAETQYF
TRBJ2-5,NA,TRBV6-9,few,TGTGCCAGCAGTTACGGGGTGGGTGACGGAGAGACCCAGTACTTC,CASSYGVGDGETQYF
TRBJ2-7,TRBD2,TRBV7-9,NA,TGTGCCAGCAGCATCGGACTGAGCGGGAGCCCCTACGAGCAGTACTTC,CASSIGLSGSPYEQYF
TRBJ2-7,TRBD1,TRBV29-1,NA,TGCAGCGTTGAAAATTCGGTGGGGACAGGGTACGAGCAGTACTTC,CSVENSVGTGYEQYF
TRBJ1-1,NA,TRBV29-1,many,TGCAGCGTTGTGTTGTTGGGGAACACTGAAGCTTTCTTT,CSVVLLGNTEAFF
TRBJ2-7,TRBD1,TRBV5-5,many,TGTGCCAGCAGCCGACCGGGACAGGGATTCCACGAGCAGTACTTC,CASSRPGQGFHEQYF
TRBJ1-1,TRBD1,TRBV27,once,TGTGCCAGCAGTTTATCTGTTCCCGGGACAGGGGGTGAAGCTTTCTTT,CASSLSVPGTGGEAFF
TRBJ1-1,TRBD1,TRBV7-2,NA,TGTGCCAGCAACACACAGGGGTCAACTGAAGCTTTCTTT,CASNTQGSTEAFF
TRBJ2-3,NA,TRBV9,NA,TGTGCCAGCAGCGTCGGGCAGGACACAGATACGCAGTATTTT,CASSVGQDTDTQYF